This T cell receptor beta chain appears in the sequencing data of a study of T cell responses to AZD1222 COVID-19 vaccine. Study-level background: Pooling covered second doses at about 4 or about 12 weeks. Findings of the study overall: Dominant at 160-218 and 743-854, vaccine-associated CD4 TCRs also spanned spike. White British donors predominated, females outnumbered males, and clonal diversity was possibly underestimated.

Germline V CDR1 and CDR2: DFQATT, SNEGSKA (reference sequence). The trim removed 3 bases at V and 0 bases at J, leaving 3 bases unmatched. The CDR3 spans 16 residues. This clone was seen a handful of times. Its antigen is undetermined. Sequencing was performed with immunoSEQ multiplex PCR; in TCRdb, only in-frame clones are kept and a portion is missing. The top ten hold about 4.2% of the sample, which has 150,000 to 200,000 clones, approximately 95% seen once. The TCR was taken from an adult in good health. This specimen consisted of peripheral blood, obtained on day 0 of AZD1222 vaccination. V gene TRBV20-1 combines with J gene TRBJ2-4; 12 bases match TRBD2. CDR3 protein: CSASRTSGVAKNIQYF. The DNA for the CDR3 is TGCAGTGCTAGTCGGACTAGCGGGGTAGCCAAAAACATTCAGTACTTC.